Below are 27 T cell receptor beta chains sequenced from a single sample in a study of T cells in Graves' hyperthyroidism and ophthalmopathy. RNA transcripts gave rise to amplified TCR beta CDR3 regions. The HTBI set primed first-round TCR CDR3 RT-PCR. One entry per CDR3 protein results from TCRdb running MiXCR on the multiplex PCR reads. Of hundreds of thousands of distinct CDR3 sequences in the sample, under 20% were seen once. Sample: blood. The receptors come from a woman aged 18-35 years with Graves' ophthalmopathy.

This clonotype occurred a few times. The V gene is TRBV20-1, the J gene TRBJ2-2; 9 bases match TRBD2. Per the germline V gene, CDR1 is DFQATT and CDR2 is SNEGSKA (reference sequence). V shed 6 bases, J shed 5 bases, and the junction held 13 bases outside the gene matches. The CDR3 runs 16 residues. CDR3 coding DNA: TGCAGTGCAACCGGGACTAGCTACCTCGGGACCGGGGAGCTGTTTTTT. Translation gives CSATGTSYLGTGELFF.

This clonotype came up many times. V usage is TRBV30 and J usage is TRBJ2-1; a weak D match, TRBD2 (6 bases). This CDR3 has 15 residues. In germline, CDR1 is GTSNPN, CDR2 SVGIG (reference sequence). Trimming cost V 0 bases and J 8 bases, with 17 bases left between them. DNA for the CDR3: TGTGCCTGGAGTGTTCTAGGAGGGGCTAAGGATGAGCAGTTCTTC. Its protein product is CAWSVLGGAKDEQFF.

The J gene is TRBJ1-1, the V gene TRBV19, with 8 bases fitting TRBD1. Trimming at V came to 5 bases and at J to 4 bases, leaving 9 bases not matched to a gene. The CDR3 has 15 residues. The V gene's germline CDR1 is LNHDA and CDR2 SQIVND (reference sequence). CDR3 sequence: CASSPQQGGVTEAFF. The CDR3 nucleotides read TGTGCCAGTAGTCCACAACAGGGGGGAGTCACTGAAGCTTTCTTT. The full variable domain, rest sourced from reference TRBV19 and TRBJ1-1, is DGGITQSPKYLFRKEGQNVTLSCEQNLNHDAMYWYRQDPGQGLRLIYYSQIVNDFQKGDIAEGYSVSREKKESFPLTVTSAQKNPTAFYLCASSPQQGGVTEAFFGQGTRLTVV.

This clonotype was picked up many times. The V call is TRBV24-1, the J call TRBJ2-2; 12 positions agree with TRBD2. The ends lost 5 bases at V and 1 base at J; junction bases unmatched: 7. The CDR3 totals 18 residues. Germline V lookup: CDR1 KGHDR, CDR2 SFDVKD. CDR3 nucleotides: TGTGCCACCAGTGGAGGAACGGGACTAGCGGGGAACACCGGGGAGCTGTTTTTT. Amino acids: CATSGGTGLAGNTGELFF.

This clonotype was seen many times. The chain combines TRBV5-1 with TRBJ1-1, with 9 positions matching TRBD1. The V gene end was trimmed by 4 bases and the J gene end by 1 base; junction bases not matched to a gene: 8. Germline V gives CDR1 SGHRS, CDR2 YFSETQ. The CDR3 spans 16 residues. The CDR3 protein is CASSPSVTGGNTEAFF. CDR3 sequence (DNA): TGCGCCAGCAGCCCCTCCGTGACAGGGGGGAACACTGAAGCTTTCTTT.

This clonotype has a handful of counts. The rearrangement uses TRBV9 and TRBJ2-3; 7 positions match TRBD1. V lost 4 bases to trimming and J lost 1 base; unmatched junction nucleotides: 12. Germline lookup yields CDR1 SGDLS and CDR2 YYNGEE. This CDR3 is built from 17 residues. CDR3 region: CASSSQTGTAGTDTQYF. CDR3 DNA: TGTGCCAGCAGCTCCCAAACCGGGACAGCCGGCACAGATACGCAGTATTTT.

This clonotype was counted at least ten times. The chain joins TRBV27 to TRBJ1-1; tentative D call: TRBD1 (5 bases). The CDR3 contains 16 residues. V was shortened by 1 base and J by 1 base, with 13 bases between the two germline ends. CDR1 MNHEY and CDR2 SMNVEV come from the germline V gene (reference sequence). The CDR3 region is CASSLWPGGTNTEAFF. DNA for the CDR3: TGTGCCAGCAGTTTATGGCCCGGGGGAACGAACACTGAAGCTTTCTTT.

This clonotype was counted a few times. The rearrangement uses TRBV28 and TRBJ2-5; 10 bases align to TRBD1. The CDR3 length is 15 residues. CDR1 and CDR2 (germline): MDHEN, SYDVKM. V lost 5 bases, J lost 5 bases, and 8 bases stayed unmatched. CDR3 coding DNA: TGTGCCAGCAGTCCTAGGACAGGGGGTTTTGAGACCCAGTACTTC. Amino acid sequence: CASSPRTGGFETQYF.

This clonotype has a count of ten or more. The gene calls are TRBV7-2 and TRBJ2-3; 9 bases fit TRBD2. The trim removed 4 bases at V and 4 bases at J, leaving 6 bases unmatched. This CDR3 has 15 amino acids. Germline V gives CDR1 SGHTA, CDR2 FQGNSA. The CDR3 DNA reads TGTGCCAGCAGCTCTAGCGGGGTCGACGCAGATACGCAGTATTTT. Translating gives CASSSSGVDADTQYF. Based on the CDR3 plus reference TRBV7-2 and TRBJ2-3, the full variable domain is GAGVSQSPSNKVTEKGKDVELRCDPISGHTALYWYRQSLGQGLEFLIYFQGNSAPDKSGLPSDRFSAERTGGSVSTLTIQRTQQEDSAVYLCASSSSGVDADTQYFGPGTRLTVL.

The V call is TRBV27, the J call TRBJ1-6; D gene uncertain. Per germline, CDR1 MNHEY and CDR2 SMNVEV (reference sequence). This CDR3 is built from 12 residues. The V and J ends lost 1 base and 9 bases respectively, with 4 bases between them. CDR3 coding DNA: TGTGCCAGCAGTTTATTAGGTTCACCCCTCCACTTT. This encodes CASSLLGSPLHF.

This clonotype was seen repeatedly, ten times or more. This chain joins TRBV7-2 and TRBJ2-3, with unresolved D. This CDR3 region has 13 residues. Germline V CDR1 and CDR2: SGHTA, FQGNSA. Trimming left V 1 base short and J 4 bases short, with 6 bases between. The CDR3 sequence: CASSLVPADTQYF. DNA of the CDR3: TGTGCCAGCAGCTTAGTCCCAGCAGATACGCAGTATTTT.

This clonotype was picked up many times. The CDR3 sequence: CASSLRQGSAYGYTF. The CDR3 DNA reads TGTGCCAGCAGTTTACGGCAGGGTAGTGCCTATGGCTACACCTTC. The chain carries TRBV27 and TRBJ1-2; D possibly corresponds to TRBD1 (5 bases). V was clipped by 2 bases and J by 4 bases, with 14 bases between them. Germline V lookup: CDR1 MNHEY, CDR2 SMNVEV (reference sequence). This CDR3 region has 15 residues.

The sample holds many counts of this clonotype. V usage is TRBV6-2 or TRBV6-3 and J usage is TRBJ1-5; tentatively, D is TRBD1 (5 bases). CDR1 and CDR2 (germline): MNHEY, SVGEGT. The CDR3 loop spans 16 amino acids. Trimming removed 7 bases at V and 1 base at J, with 17 bases between. DNA of the CDR3: TGTGCCAGCATGAGGAGGGGAGGGTTGAGCAATCAGCCCCAGCATTTT. Protein: CASMRRGGLSNQPQHF.

This clonotype was found many times. The rearrangement uses TRBV20-1 and TRBJ2-1; 11 nucleotides line up with TRBD2. With 0 bases clipped from V and 4 bases from J, the junction kept 8 bases outside the gene matches. This CDR3 has 17 amino acids. Germline CDR1 is DFQATT and CDR2 is SNEGSKA (reference sequence). The DNA for the CDR3 is TGCAGTGCTAGAGATGGAGTAGCGGGGGGGCAGTACAATGAGCAGTTCTTC. Translating gives CSARDGVAGGQYNEQFF.

This clonotype came up many times. This chain links TRBV11-1 with TRBJ2-1, with 9 positions matching TRBD1. After removal of 5 bases from V and 5 bases from J, the junction contained 13 bases not matched to a gene. From germline, CDR1 is SGHAT and CDR2 FQDESV (reference sequence). This CDR3 has 17 residues. The CDR3 loop is CASSDSRTGAQNNEQFF. The CDR3 bases are TGTGCCAGCAGCGATTCCCGGACAGGGGCACAAAACAATGAGCAGTTCTTC. The full variable domain, completed using reference TRBV11-1 and TRBJ2-1, is EAEVAQSPRYKITEKSQAVAFWCDPISGHATLYWYRQILGQGPELLVQFQDESVVDDSQLPKDRFSAERLKGVDSTLKIQPAELGDSAMYLCASSDSRTGAQNNEQFFGPGTRLTVL.

This clonotype was seen only a few times. The chain couples TRBV28 to TRBJ2-6, with D perhaps assigned TRBD1 or TRBD2 (6 bases each). Between the trimmed V and J ends, which lost 11 bases and 3 bases, there was a span of 23 bases. Germline V CDR1 and CDR2: MDHEN, SYDVKM. The CDR3 extends over 17 amino acids. As DNA, the CDR3 is TGTGCCTCCTGGGGGGTCGGGGGCGCAGGTGGGGCCAACGTCCTGACTTTC. It yields the protein CASWGVGGAGGANVLTF. Combining the CDR3 with reference TRBV28 and TRBJ2-6 gives the whole variable domain DVKVTQSSRYLVKRTGEKVFLECVQDMDHENMFWYRQDPGLGLRLIYFSYDVKMKEKGDIPEGYSVSREKKERFSLILESASTNQTSMYLCASWGVGGAGGANVLTFGAGSRLTVL.

A few counts support this clonotype. The V and J genes are TRBV14 and TRBJ2-2; 8 bases are shared with TRBD1. The CDR3 sequence is 17 residues long. V gave up 0 bases and J gave up 4 bases; unmatched junction bases: 7. Germline CDR1 and CDR2: SGHDN and FVKESK. The CDR3 DNA reads TGTGCCAGCAGCCAAGATCCCACAGGGGGGAGCACCGGGGAGCTGTTTTTT. Amino acids: CASSQDPTGGSTGELFF.

This clonotype showed up many times. The chain recombines TRBV20-1 with TRBJ1-5; 9 bases are a match to TRBD1. This CDR3 contains 15 residues. V was pared by 4 bases and J by 4 bases, with 8 bases of the junction left unmatched. Germline CDR1 is DFQATT and CDR2 is SNEGSKA (reference sequence). As DNA, the CDR3 is TGCAGTGCTATGATACAGGGGGCCAAAAATCAGCCCCAGCATTTT. Protein sequence: CSAMIQGAKNQPQHF.

In regard to this clonotype: One end of the junction fails to match germline, which may point to a read error. This chain uses TRBV7-3 with TRBJ2-3, with 7 bases that match TRBD2. CDR3 size: 15 residues. CDR1 is SGHTA and CDR2 is FQGTGA in the germline V gene. The CDR3 sequence is CAGSSSGAFTDTQYF. The CDR3, as DNA: TGTGCCGGCAGCTCCAGCGGGGCTTTCACAGATACGCAGTATTTT.

The V gene is TRBV2, the J gene TRBJ1-6, with 7 positions matching TRBD1. Per germline, CDR1 SNHLY and CDR2 FYNNEI. The CDR3 covers 13 residues. After removal of 5 bases from V and 15 bases from J, the junction contained 10 bases not matched to a gene. CDR3 DNA sequence: TGTGCCAGCAGTTCACCGACAGGGCCACTCCTCCACTTT. Translation: CASSSPTGPLLHF.

This clonotype was seen repeatedly, ten times or more. The chain uses TRBV4-1 and TRBJ2-3; 10 nucleotides match TRBD2. The germline V gene has CDR1 MGHRA and CDR2 YSYEKL. After removal of 2 bases from V and 6 bases from J, the junction contained 8 bases not matched to a gene. The CDR3 length is 16 residues. Written as DNA, the CDR3 is TGCGCCAGCAGCCAACTAGCGGGAGCAAAGGGGGATACGCAGTATTTT. It yields the protein CASSQLAGAKGDTQYF.

The sample holds a few counts of this clonotype. The V call is TRBV6-1, the J call TRBJ2-7; the match to TRBD1 covers 8 bases. The germline CDR1 and CDR2 sequences are MNHNS and SASEGT. This CDR3 region has 14 residues. V gave up 4 bases and J gave up 3 bases; unmatched junction bases: 5. The CDR3 DNA is TGTGCCAGCAGTGTGGGGACAGGCTACTACGAGCAGTACTTC. This translates into CASSVGTGYYEQYF.

This clonotype appeared a few times. The genes are TRBV7-6 and TRBJ2-5; D is ambiguous. From germline, CDR1 is SGHVS and CDR2 FNYEAQ. The CDR3 contains 15 residues. With 4 bases removed from V and 1 base from J, the gap between germline ends came to 13 bases. CDR3 nucleotide sequence: TGTGCCAGCAGCTCCCTCGCGGAGCCCCAAGAGACCCAGTACTTC. Translation: CASSSLAEPQETQYF.

This clonotype was picked up many times. This chain's CDR3 is CAWSVGSSSYEQYF. CDR3 in DNA: TGTGCCTGGAGTGTGGGCAGTAGCTCCTACGAGCAGTACTTC. V is TRBV30 and J is TRBJ2-7; D ambiguous. Germline assignment: CDR1 GTSNPN and CDR2 SVGIG (reference sequence). V lost 0 bases and J 0 bases, leaving 9 bases between the germline ends. CDR3 length equals 14 residues. The whole variable domain, remainder taken from reference TRBV30 and TRBJ2-7, is SQTIHQWPATLVQPVGSPLSLECTVEGTSNPNLYWYRQAAGRGLQLLFYSVGIGQISSEVPQNLSASRPQDRQFILSSKKLLLSDSGFYLCAWSVGSSSYEQYFGPGTRLTVT.

This clonotype has only one observation. This chain links TRBV11-2 with TRBJ1-1; D call uncertain. Germline V gene data show CDR1 as SGHAT and CDR2 as FQNNGV. This CDR3 spans 15 amino acids. Trimming took off 5 bases at V and 6 bases at J, with 19 bases between the two ends. CDR3 region: CASSPHGLELAEAFF. Written as DNA, the CDR3 is TGTGCCAGCAGCCCCCACGGGCTCGAGTTAGCTGAAGCTTTCTTT.

This clonotype was found many times. This chain links TRBV15 with TRBJ1-4; TRBD1 matches 9 bases. In germline, CDR1 is LNHNV, CDR2 YYDKDF (reference sequence). V was pared by 4 bases and J by 7 bases, with 10 bases of the junction left unmatched. This CDR3 is built from 16 residues. The CDR3 DNA follows: TGTGCCACCAGCATTTCCCTTGGACAGGGGAGTGAAAAACTGTTTTTT. This codes for CATSISLGQGSEKLFF.

In its sample, this clonotype was seen many times. The chain joins TRBV27 to TRBJ2-7; D possibly matches TRBD1 or TRBD2 (6 bases each). Trimming took off 1 base at V and 3 bases at J, with 13 bases between the two ends. The CDR3 totals 15 residues. Germline CDR1 and CDR2: MNHEY and SMNVEV (reference sequence). This CDR3 is CASSLWAGHNYEQYF. The CDR3 DNA sequence: TGTGCCAGCAGTTTATGGGCGGGACACAACTACGAGCAGTACTTC.